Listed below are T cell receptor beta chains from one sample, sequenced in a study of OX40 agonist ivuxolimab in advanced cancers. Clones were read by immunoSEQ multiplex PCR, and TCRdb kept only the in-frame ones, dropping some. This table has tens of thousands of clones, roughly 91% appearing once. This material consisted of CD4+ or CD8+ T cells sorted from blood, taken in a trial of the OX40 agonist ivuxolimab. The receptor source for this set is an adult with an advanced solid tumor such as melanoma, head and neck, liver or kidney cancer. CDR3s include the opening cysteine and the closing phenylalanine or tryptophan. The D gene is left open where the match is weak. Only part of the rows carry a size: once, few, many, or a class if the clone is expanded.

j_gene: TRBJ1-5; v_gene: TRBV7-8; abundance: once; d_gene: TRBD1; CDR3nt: TGTGCCAGCAGCTTTGACAGGGGTGGTAAGGGGGGCAATCAGCCCCAGCATTTT; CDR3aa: CASSFDRGGKGGNQPQHF
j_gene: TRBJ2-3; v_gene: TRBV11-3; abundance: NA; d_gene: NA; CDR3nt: TGTGCCAGCAGCTTAGAAGGGCTAAGCACAGATACGCAGTATTTT; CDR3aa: CASSLEGLSTDTQYF
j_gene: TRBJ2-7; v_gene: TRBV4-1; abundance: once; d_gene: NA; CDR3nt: TGCGCCAGCAGCCGCGGACAGCAATCCAACGAGCAGTACTTC; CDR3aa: CASSRGQQSNEQYF
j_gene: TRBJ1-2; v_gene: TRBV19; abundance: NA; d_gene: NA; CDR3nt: TGTGCCAGTAGTACCCCTGACAGGTCCTATGGCTACACCTTC; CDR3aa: CASSTPDRSYGYTF
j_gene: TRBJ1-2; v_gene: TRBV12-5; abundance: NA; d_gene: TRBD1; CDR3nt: TGTGCTAGTGGTTTTCTCCTCAGAGGGGACAGAGATGGCTACACCTTC; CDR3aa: CASGFLLRGDRDGYTF
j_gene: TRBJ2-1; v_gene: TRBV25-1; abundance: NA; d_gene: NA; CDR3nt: TGTGCCAGCAGTGCCTCCGGACCGACCAATGAGCAGTTCTTC; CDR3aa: CASSASGPTNEQFF
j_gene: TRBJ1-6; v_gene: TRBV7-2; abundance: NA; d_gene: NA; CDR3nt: TGTGCCAGCAGCTTAGGACAGATCTATAATTCACCCCTCCACTTT; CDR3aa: CASSLGQIYNSPLHF
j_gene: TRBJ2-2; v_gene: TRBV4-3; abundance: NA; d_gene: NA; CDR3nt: TGCGCCAGCAGCCAAGATCGGGGGAACACCGGGGAGCTGTTTTTT; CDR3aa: CASSQDRGNTGELFF
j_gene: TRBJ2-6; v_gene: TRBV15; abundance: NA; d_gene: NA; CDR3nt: TGTGCCACCAGCAGAGATCAGGGCTCTGGGGCCAACGTCCTGACTTTC; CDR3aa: CATSRDQGSGANVLTF
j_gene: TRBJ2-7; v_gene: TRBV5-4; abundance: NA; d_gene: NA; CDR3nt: TGTGCCAGCAGCTCGGGGATTTACGAGCAGTACTTC; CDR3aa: CASSSGIYEQYF
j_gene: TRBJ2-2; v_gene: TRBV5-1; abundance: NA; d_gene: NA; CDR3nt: TGCGCCAGCAGCTTGGAAGGGGGCGGGGAGCTGTTTTTT; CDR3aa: CASSLEGGGELFF
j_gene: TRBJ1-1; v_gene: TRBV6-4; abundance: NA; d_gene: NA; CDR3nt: TGTGCCAGCAGTGATAACGGGGAAGGCATGAACACTGAAGCTTTCTTT; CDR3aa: CASSDNGEGMNTEAFF
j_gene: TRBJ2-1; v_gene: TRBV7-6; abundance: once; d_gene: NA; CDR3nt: TGTGCCAGCAGCTCGACCGGGACACCCAGCCGCAATGAGCAGTTCTTC; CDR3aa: CASSSTGTPSRNEQFF
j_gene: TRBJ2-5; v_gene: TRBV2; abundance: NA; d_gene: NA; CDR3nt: TGTGCCAGCAGTGAGGGGATGGGGCTAAGAGAGACCCAGTACTTC; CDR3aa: CASSEGMGLRETQYF
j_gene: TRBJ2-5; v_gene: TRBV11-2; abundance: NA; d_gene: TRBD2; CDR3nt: TGTGCCAGCAGCTTTGGAGTCGGGGGGAGGCAGACCCAGTACTTC; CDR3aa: CASSFGVGGRQTQYF
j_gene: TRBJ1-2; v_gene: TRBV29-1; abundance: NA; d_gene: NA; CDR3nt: TGCAGCGTTGATGGGGGGGTCCGGTATGGCTACACCTTC; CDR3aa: CSVDGGVRYGYTF
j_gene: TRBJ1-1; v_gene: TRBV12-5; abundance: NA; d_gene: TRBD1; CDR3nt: TGTGCTAGTGGTTTGGGACAGGGTCAAACTGAAGCTTTCTTT; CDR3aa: CASGLGQGQTEAFF
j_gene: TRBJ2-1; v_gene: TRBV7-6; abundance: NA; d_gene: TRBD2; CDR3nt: TGTGCCAGCAGCTGGTCGACTAGCTCTGAGCAGTTCTTC; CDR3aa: CASSWSTSSEQFF
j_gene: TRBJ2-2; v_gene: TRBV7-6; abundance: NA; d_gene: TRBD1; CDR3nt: TGTGCCAGCAGCCCCCGACAGGGCGACACCGGGGAGCTGTTTTTT; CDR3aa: CASSPRQGDTGELFF
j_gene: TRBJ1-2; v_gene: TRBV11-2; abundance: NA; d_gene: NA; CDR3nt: TGTGCCAGCAGCTTAGTTCCAACAGGCGGAGACTATGGCTACACCTTC; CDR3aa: CASSLVPTGGDYGYTF
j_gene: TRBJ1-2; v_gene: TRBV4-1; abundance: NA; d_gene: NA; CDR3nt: TGCGCCAGCAGCCAAGACCGGACAGCTAACTATGGCTACACCTTC; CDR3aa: CASSQDRTANYGYTF
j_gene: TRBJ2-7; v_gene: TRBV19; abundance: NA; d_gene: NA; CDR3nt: TGTGCCAGTAGTATCTACGGGGAGCAAGGGAACGAGCAGTACTTC; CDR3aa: CASSIYGEQGNEQYF
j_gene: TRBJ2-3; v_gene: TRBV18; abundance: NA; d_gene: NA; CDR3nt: TGTGCCAGCTCACCCTCGGGCACGAGGGGGGGGACAGATACGCAGTATTTT; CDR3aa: CASSPSGTRGGTDTQYF
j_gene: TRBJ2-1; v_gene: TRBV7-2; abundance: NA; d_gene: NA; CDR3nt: TGTGCCAGCAGCACCGGGATTGTTGAGCAGTTCTTC; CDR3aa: CASSTGIVEQFF
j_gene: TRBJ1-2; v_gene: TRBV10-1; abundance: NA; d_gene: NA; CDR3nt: TGCGCCAGCAGCCCCGTAAACCTTGGGCCGGGGGATTATGGCTACACCTTC; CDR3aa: CASSPVNLGPGDYGYTF
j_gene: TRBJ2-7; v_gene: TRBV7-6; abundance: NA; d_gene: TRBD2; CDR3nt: TGTGCCAGCAGCCCGAGGGAGGGGTACGAGCAGTACTTC; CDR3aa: CASSPREGYEQYF
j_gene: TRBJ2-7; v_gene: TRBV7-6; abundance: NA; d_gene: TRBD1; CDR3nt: TGTGCCAGCAGCTTAGGACCCCCCGAGGGGGCAACCTACGAGCAGTACTTC; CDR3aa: CASSLGPPEGATYEQYF
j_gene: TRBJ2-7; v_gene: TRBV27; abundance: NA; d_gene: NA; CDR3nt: TGTGCCAGCGGGGTCCCCCACTCATACTACGAGCAGTACTTC; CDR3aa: CASGVPHSYYEQYF
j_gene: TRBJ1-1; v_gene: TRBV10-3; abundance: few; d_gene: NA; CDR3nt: TGTGCCATCAGTGAGGACCCCATGAACACTGAAGCTTTCTTT; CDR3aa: CAISEDPMNTEAFF
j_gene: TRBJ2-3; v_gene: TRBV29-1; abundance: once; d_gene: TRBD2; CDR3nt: TGCAGCGTTTGTGCTAGCGGGGGGGTAACAGATACGCAGTATTTT; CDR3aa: CSVCASGGVTDTQYF
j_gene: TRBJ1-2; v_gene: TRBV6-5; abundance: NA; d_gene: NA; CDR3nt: TGTGCCAGCAGTTACAAAGGGGGGCGGGACTATGGCTACACCTTC; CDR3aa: CASSYKGGRDYGYTF
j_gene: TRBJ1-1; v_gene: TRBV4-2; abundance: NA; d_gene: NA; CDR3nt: TGTGCCAGCAGCCAAGCCCCCGGGGATGGCACTGAAGCTTTCTTT; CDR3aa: CASSQAPGDGTEAFF
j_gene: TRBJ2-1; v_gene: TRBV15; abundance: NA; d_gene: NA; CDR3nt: TGTGCCACCAGCAGAGAACTACAGGGAAGCAATGAGCAGTTCTTC; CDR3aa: CATSRELQGSNEQFF
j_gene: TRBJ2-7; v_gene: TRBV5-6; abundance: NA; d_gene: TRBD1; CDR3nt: TGTGCCAGCAGCCATGTGTCAGGACAGGGGCCCTACGAGCAGTACTTC; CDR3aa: CASSHVSGQGPYEQYF
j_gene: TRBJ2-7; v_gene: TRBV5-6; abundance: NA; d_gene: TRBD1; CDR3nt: TGTGCCAGCAGCTCGGGACAGTTCACCTCCTACGAGCAGTACTTC; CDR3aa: CASSSGQFTSYEQYF
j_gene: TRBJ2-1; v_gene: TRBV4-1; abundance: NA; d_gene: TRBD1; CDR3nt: TGCGCCAGCAGCCATTCCAGGTATCCCGGGACAGATAACTACAATGAGCAGTTCTTC; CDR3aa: CASSHSRYPGTDNYNEQFF
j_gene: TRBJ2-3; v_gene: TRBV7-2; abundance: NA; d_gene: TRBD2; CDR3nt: TGTGCCAGCAGCTACCCCGGGAGGACAGATACGCAGTATTTT; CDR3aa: CASSYPGRTDTQYF
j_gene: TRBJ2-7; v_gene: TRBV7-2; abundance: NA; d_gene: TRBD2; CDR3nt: TGTGCCAGCAGCTTATCTAGCGGGAGGGTAATCGACGAGCAGTACTTC; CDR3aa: CASSLSSGRVIDEQYF
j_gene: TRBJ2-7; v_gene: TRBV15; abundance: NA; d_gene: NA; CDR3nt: TGTGCCACCAGCAGAGATCGGGGACCCCTCTACGAGCAGTACTTC; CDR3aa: CATSRDRGPLYEQYF
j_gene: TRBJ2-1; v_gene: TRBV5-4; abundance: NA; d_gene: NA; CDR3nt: TGTGCCAGCAGCCCCGGTCGGGGGTTGTTCTTC; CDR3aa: CASSPGRGLFF
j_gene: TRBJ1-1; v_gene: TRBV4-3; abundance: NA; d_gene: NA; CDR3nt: TGCGCCAGCAGCCAATATGAGGGGTCCCACGCGGGGGCTTTCTTT; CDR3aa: CASSQYEGSHAGAFF
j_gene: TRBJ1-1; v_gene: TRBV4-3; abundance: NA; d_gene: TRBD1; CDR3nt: TGCGCCAGCAGCCCCGGGACAGTGAACACTGAAGCTTTCTTT; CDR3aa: CASSPGTVNTEAFF
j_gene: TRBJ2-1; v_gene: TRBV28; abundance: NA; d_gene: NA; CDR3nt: TGTGCCAGCACTAGAGTTGTAGGCTCCTACAATGAGCAGTTCTTC; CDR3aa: CASTRVVGSYNEQFF
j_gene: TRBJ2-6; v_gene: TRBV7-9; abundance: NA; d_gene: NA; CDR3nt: TGTGCCAGCACCTTTCTCAGGGTTAGCGGCTTCTCTGGGGCCAACGTCCTGACTTTC; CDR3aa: CASTFLRVSGFSGANVLTF
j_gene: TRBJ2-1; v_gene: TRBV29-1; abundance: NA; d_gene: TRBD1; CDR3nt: TGCAGCGTTGAGGGACAGGGACAAAACAATGAGCAGTTCTTC; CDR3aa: CSVEGQGQNNEQFF
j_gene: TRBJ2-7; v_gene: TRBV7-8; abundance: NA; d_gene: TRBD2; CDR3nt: TGTGCCAGCAGCTGGGAGGGCTCCTACGAGCAGTACTTC; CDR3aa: CASSWEGSYEQYF
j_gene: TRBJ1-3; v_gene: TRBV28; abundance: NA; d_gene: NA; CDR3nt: TGTGCCAGTAGTACCCTCCACAGTCCTCGGGGCTTCACAGGGTTTGATTTCTCTGGAAACACCATATATTTT; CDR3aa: CASSTLHSPRGFTGFDFSGNTIYF
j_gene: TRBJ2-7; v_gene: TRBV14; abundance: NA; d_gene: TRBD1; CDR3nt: TGTGCCAGCAGCCAAGATATCGGGGCAGGGGGTGGATTGATCGGCTACGAGCAGTACTTC; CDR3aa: CASSQDIGAGGGLIGYEQYF
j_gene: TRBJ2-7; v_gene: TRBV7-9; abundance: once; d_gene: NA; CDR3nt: TGTGCCAGCAGCTTAGTGGAGACTAAAGGACCCTACGAGCAGTACTTC; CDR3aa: CASSLVETKGPYEQYF
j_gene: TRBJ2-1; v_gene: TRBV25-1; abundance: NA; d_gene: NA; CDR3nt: TGTGCCAGCAGTGCCCCAAGGAGCTCCTACAATGAGCAGTTCTTC; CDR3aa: CASSAPRSSYNEQFF
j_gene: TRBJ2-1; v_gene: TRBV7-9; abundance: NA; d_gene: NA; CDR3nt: TGTGCCAGCAGCTTAAAAAGCGGACCATACAATGAGCAGTTCTTC; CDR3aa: CASSLKSGPYNEQFF
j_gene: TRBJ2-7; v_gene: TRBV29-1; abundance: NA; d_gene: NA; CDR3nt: TGCAGCGTGGAACTAGCAACCGAGCAGTACTTC; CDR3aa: CSVELATEQYF
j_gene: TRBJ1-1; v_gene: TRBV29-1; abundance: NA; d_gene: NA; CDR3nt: TGCAGCGTCCCCACCCCCCCCCACACTGAAGCTTTCTTT; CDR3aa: CSVPTPPHTEAFF